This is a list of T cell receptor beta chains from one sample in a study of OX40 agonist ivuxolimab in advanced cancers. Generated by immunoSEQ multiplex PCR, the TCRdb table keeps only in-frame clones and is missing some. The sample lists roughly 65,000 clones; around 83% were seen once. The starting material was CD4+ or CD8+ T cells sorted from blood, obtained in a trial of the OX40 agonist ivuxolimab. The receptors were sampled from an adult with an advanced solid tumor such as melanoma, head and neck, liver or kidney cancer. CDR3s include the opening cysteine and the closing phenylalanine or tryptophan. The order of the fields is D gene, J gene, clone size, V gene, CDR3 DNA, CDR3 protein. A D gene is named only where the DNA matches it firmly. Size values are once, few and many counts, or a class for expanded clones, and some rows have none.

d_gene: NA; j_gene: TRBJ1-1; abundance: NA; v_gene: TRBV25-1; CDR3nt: TGTGCCAGCAGTGAAACAGGGAGGAGAAACACTGAAGCTTTCTTT; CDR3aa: CASSETGRRNTEAFF
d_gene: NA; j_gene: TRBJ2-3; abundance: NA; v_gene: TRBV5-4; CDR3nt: TGTGCCAGCAGCTCGACCTCACATACGCAGTATTTT; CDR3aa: CASSSTSHTQYF
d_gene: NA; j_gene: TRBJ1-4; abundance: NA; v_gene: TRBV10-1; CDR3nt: TGCGCCAGCAGTCTAGGGCTATTTTCTAATGAAAAACTGTTTTTT; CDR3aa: CASSLGLFSNEKLFF
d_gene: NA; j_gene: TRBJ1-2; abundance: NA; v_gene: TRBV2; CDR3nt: TGTGCCAGCAGGGCAGGGGAGGGGAGCTATGGCTACACCTTC; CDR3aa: CASRAGEGSYGYTF
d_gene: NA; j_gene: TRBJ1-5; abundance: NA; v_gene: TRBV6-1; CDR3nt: TGTGCCAGCAGTGATCAATGGTATAGCAATCAGCCCCAGCATTTT; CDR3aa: CASSDQWYSNQPQHF
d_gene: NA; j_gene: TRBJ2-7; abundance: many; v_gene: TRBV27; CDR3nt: TGTGCCAGCAGTTTAAACGAGCAGTACTTC; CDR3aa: CASSLNEQYF
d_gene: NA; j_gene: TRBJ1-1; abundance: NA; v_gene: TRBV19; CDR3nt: TGTGCCAGTCATCGAAACACTGAAGCTTTCTTT; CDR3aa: CASHRNTEAFF
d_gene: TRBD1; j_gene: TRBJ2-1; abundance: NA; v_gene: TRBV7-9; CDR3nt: TGTGCCAGCAGCGATAGTCTGGGACAGGGATACAATGAGCAGTTCTTC; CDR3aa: CASSDSLGQGYNEQFF
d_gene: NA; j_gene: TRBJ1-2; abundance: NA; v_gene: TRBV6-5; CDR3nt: TGTGCCACAGAAGGGGGGGTAGGTGGCTACACCTTC; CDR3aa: CATEGGVGGYTF
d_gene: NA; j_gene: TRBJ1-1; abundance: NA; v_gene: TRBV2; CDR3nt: TGTGCCAGCAGTCCCCGGATGAACACTGAAGCTTTCTTT; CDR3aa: CASSPRMNTEAFF
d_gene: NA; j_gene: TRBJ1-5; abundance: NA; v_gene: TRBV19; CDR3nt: TGTGCCAGTAGTAACCAAAAGGGTAGCAATCAGCCCCAGCATTTT; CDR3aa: CASSNQKGSNQPQHF
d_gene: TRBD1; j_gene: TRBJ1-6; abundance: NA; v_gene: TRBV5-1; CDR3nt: TGCGCCAGCAGCTCCAAAGGACAGGATAATTCACCCCTCCACTTT; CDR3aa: CASSSKGQDNSPLHF
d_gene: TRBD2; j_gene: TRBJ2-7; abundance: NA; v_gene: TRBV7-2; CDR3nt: TGTGCCAGCAGTTTCAGGACTAGCGAGGACGAGCAGTACTTC; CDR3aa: CASSFRTSEDEQYF
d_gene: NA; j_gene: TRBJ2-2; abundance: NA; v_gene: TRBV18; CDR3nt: TGTGCCAGCTCCGGAGGGGGTAGGAACACCGGGGAGCTGTTTTTT; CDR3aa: CASSGGGRNTGELFF
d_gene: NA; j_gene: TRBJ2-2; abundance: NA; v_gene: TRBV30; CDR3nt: TGTGCCTGGAGCGGATTGGACAGTAGGTCCGGGGAGCTGTTTTTT; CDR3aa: CAWSGLDSRSGELFF
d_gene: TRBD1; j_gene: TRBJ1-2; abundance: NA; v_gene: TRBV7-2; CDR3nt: TGTGCCAGCAGCTTAGCGACAGGGGTTGGCTACACCTTC; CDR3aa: CASSLATGVGYTF
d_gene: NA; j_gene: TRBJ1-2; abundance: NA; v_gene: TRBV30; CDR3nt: TGTGCCTGGAGACAACAAGAACTCTATGGCTACACCTTC; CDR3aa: CAWRQQELYGYTF
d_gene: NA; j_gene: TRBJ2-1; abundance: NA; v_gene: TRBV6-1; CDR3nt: TGTGCCAGCAGTGGGGTCTGGAGCTCCTACAATGAGCAGTTCTTC; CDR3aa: CASSGVWSSYNEQFF
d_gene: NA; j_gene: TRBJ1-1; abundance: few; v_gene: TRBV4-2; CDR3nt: TGTGCCAGCAGCCAAGCGCCTGGCTCCGCTTCCGCTGAAGCTTTCTTT; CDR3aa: CASSQAPGSASAEAFF
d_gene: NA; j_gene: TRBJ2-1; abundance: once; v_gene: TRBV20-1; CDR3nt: TGCAGTGCTCAGGCGTATAATGAGCAGTTCTTC; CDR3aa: CSAQAYNEQFF
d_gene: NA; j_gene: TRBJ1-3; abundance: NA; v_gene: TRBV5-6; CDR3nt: TGTGCCAGCAGTTGGATGGATGGAAACACCATATATTTT; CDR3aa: CASSWMDGNTIYF
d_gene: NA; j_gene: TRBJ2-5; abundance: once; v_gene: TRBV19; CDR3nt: TGTGCCAAACTAAGGAGGGACAGAGATCCAGAGACCCAGTACTTC; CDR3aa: CAKLRRDRDPETQYF
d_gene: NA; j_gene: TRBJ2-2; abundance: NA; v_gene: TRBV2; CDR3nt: TGTGCCAGCAGTGAAGCGCTTCGGGGGACCGGGGAGCTGTTTTTT; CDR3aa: CASSEALRGTGELFF
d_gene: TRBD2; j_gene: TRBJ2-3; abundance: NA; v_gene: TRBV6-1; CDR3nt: TGTGCCAGCAGTGGGCTAGCGGGAGGCCTAACGAGGGGGCAGTATTTT; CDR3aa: CASSGLAGGLTRGQYF
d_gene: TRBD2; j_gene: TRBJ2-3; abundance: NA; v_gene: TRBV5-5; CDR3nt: TGTGCCAGCAGCTTGGACCCCGGGGGGATTTACACAGATACGCAGTATTTT; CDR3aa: CASSLDPGGIYTDTQYF
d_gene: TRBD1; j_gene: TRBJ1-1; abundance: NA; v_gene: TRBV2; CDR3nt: TGTGCCAGCAGTGAAAGGGGGACAGGGGGAGAAGCTTTCTTT; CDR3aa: CASSERGTGGEAFF
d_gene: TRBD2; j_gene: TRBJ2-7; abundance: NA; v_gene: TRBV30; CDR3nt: TGTGCCTGGAGTACCCCGGGGGGAGGCGGCTTTTACGAGCAGTACTTC; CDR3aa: CAWSTPGGGGFYEQYF
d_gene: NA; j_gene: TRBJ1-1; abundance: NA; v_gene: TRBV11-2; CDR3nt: TGTGCCAGCAGCTTAAGGGTCGGAACTGAAGCTTTCTTT; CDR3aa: CASSLRVGTEAFF
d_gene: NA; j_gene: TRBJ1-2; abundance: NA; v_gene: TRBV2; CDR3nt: TGTGCCAGCAGGCTAGATGGCTACACCTTC; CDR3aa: CASRLDGYTF
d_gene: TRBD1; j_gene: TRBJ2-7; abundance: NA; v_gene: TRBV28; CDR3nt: TGTGCCAGCAGAACGGACAGGGGGTTGAGGGAGCAGTACTTC; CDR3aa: CASRTDRGLREQYF
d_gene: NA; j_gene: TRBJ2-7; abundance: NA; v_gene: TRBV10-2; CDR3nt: TGCGCCAGCAGTGAAGTGGGAGTGGGCGAGCAGTACTTC; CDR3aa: CASSEVGVGEQYF
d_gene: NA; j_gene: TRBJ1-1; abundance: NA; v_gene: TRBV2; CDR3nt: TGTGCCAGCAGTGAAGGGGTAGGGAACACTGAAGCTTTCTTT; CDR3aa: CASSEGVGNTEAFF
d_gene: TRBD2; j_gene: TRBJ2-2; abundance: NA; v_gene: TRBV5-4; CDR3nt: TGTGCCAGCAGCTTGGGACTAGCGGCCGGGGAGCTGTTTTTT; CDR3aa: CASSLGLAAGELFF
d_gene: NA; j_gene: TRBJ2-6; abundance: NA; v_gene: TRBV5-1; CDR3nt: TGCGCCAGCAGCTTGGTCCAGGACTCAACCCCTGGGGCCAACGTCCTGACTTTC; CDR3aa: CASSLVQDSTPGANVLTF
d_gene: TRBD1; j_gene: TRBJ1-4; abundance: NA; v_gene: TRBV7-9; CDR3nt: TGTGCCAGCAGCTCCGGGACAGGGTATAAGGATGAAAAACTGTTTTTT; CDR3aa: CASSSGTGYKDEKLFF
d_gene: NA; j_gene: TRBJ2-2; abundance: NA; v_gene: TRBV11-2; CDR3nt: TGTGCCAGCAACCCCGCTGTTACCGGGGAGCTGTTTTTT; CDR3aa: CASNPAVTGELFF
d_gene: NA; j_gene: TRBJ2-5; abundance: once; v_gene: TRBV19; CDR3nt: TGTGCCAGTAGTATCACACAGCGTAACCAAGAGACCCAGTACTTC; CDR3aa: CASSITQRNQETQYF
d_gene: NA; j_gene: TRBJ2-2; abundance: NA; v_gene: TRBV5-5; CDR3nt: TGTGCCAGCAGCTGGGGGTGGAACACCGGGGAGCTGTTTTTT; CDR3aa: CASSWGWNTGELFF
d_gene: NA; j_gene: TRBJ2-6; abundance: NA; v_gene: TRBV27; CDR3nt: TGTGCCAGCAGGCCCGGACGGATCTTTGTTCGCTCTGGGGCCAACGTCCTGACTTTC; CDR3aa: CASRPGRIFVRSGANVLTF
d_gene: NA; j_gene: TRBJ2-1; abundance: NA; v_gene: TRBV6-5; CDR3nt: TGTGCCAGCAGTTACTCCGTAGTGGGGATATACAATGAGCAGTTCTTC; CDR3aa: CASSYSVVGIYNEQFF
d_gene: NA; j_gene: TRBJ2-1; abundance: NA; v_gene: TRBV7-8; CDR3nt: TGTGCCAGCAGCTTAGATAATGAGCAGTTCTTC; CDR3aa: CASSLDNEQFF
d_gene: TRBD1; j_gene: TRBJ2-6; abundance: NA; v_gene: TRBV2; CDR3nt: TGTGCCAGCAGTGCCCTGGGGACAGGTTCCGCTGGGGCCAACGTCCTGACTTTC; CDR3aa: CASSALGTGSAGANVLTF
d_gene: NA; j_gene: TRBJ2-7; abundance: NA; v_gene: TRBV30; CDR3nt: TGTGCCTGGAGTTGGTTGGGCAGAGTCTACGAGCAGTACTTC; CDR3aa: CAWSWLGRVYEQYF
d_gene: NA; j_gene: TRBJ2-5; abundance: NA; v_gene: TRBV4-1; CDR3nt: TGCGCCAGCAGCCAAGGGCAAGCGGGCGGTGAGACCCAGTACTTC; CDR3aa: CASSQGQAGGETQYF
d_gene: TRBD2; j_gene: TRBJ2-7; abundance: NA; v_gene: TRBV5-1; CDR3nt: TGCGCCAGCAGCTCGGGACTAGCGGGAGGGCCGAGAGACGAGCAGTACTTC; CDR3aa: CASSSGLAGGPRDEQYF
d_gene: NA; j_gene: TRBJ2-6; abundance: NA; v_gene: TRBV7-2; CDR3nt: TGTGCCAGCAGCTTGGGACGCCTAGGGGCCAACGTCCTGACTTTC; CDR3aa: CASSLGRLGANVLTF
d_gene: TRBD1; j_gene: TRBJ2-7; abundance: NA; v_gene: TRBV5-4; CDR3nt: TGTGCCAGCAGCCCGCCGGGACAGCCCCTAGGATACGAGCAGTACTTC; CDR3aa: CASSPPGQPLGYEQYF
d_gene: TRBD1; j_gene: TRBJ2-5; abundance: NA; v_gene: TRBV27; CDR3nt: TGTGCCAGCAGTAAGACAGGGAAGGAGACCCAGTACTTC; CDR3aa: CASSKTGKETQYF
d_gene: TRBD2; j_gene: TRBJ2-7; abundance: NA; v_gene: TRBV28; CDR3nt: TGTGCCAGCAGTTTGGGCGGGGGCGCTAGCGGGGGCTACGAGCAGTACTTC; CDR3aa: CASSLGGGASGGYEQYF
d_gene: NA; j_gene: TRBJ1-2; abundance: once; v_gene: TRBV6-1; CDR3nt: TGTGCCAGCACCCTGGGACGCACGGACTATGGCTACACCTTC; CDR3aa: CASTLGRTDYGYTF
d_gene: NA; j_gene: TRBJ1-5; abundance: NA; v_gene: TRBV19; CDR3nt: TGTGCCAGTAGTATCCGGGAGGGTGGTCAGCCCCAGCATTTT; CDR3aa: CASSIREGGQPQHF
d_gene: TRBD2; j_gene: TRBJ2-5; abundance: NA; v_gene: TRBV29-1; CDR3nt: TGCAGCGTTGGGCGGGAGGGAGAGACCCAGTACTTC; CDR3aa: CSVGREGETQYF
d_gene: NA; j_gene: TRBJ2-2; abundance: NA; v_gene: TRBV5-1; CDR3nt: TGCGCCAGCAGCTTGGGACCCACGGGCGGGGAGCTGTTTTTT; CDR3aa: CASSLGPTGGELFF